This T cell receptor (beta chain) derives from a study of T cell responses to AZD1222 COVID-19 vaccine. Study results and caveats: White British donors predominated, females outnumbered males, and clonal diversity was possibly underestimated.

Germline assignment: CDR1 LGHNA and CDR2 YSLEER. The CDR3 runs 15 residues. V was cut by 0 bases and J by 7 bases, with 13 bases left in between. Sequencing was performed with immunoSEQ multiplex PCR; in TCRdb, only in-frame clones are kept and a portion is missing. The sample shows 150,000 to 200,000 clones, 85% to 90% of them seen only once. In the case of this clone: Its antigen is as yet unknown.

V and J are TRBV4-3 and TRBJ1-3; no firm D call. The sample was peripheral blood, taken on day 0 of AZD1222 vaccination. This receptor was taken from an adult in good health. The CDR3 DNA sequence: TGCGCCAGCAGCCAAGATGCGTTACTCCGTAACACCATATATTTT. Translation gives CASSQDALLRNTIYF.